Below, 9 T cell receptor beta chains from the same sample are listed, as sequenced in a study of blood T cell repertoires in COVID-19. The data were produced by immunoSEQ multiplex PCR, yet TCRdb's version contains in-frame clones alone and is incomplete. The sample has roughly 70,000 clones; about nine tenths are singletons. Sequencing was performed on peripheral blood. These receptors all come from a man between 45 and 60 years old with active COVID-19.

V gene TRBV6-4 combines with J gene TRBJ2-2; D gene uncertain. The germline V and J ends were trimmed by 4 bases and 6 bases, with 12 bases remaining between them. The CDR3 extends over 14 amino acids. Germline CDR1 reads MRHNA; CDR2 reads SNTAGT. The CDR3 DNA sequence: TGTGCCAGCAGTGTTGAACGTGGGCCCGGGGAGCTGTTTTTT. It translates to CASSVERGPGELFF.

The V call is TRBV6-5, the J call TRBJ2-2, with 10 bases matching TRBD2. This CDR3 is 15 amino acids long. The ends lost 10 bases at V and 4 bases at J; junction bases unmatched: 9. From germline, CDR1 is MNHEY and CDR2 SVGAGI. The CDR3 nucleotides are TGTGCCACCCCAGCGGGGGGGCCGGGCACCGGGGAGCTGTTTTTT. Residues: CATPAGGPGTGELFF.

This chain uses TRBV11-2 with TRBJ1-2, with D uncertain. Germline V gene lookup returns CDR1 SGHAT and CDR2 FQNNGV. V lost 1 base and J 4 bases, leaving 10 bases between the germline ends. The CDR3 covers 14 residues. CDR3: CASSLVRSGYGYTF. CDR3 nucleotide sequence: TGTGCCAGCAGCTTAGTGCGGAGCGGCTATGGCTACACCTTC.

The rearrangement joins TRBV7-2 to TRBJ1-2; D remains unclear. The CDR3 is made up of 14 amino acids. V dropped 4 bases and J dropped 3 bases, with 12 bases sitting between them. CDR1 is SGHTA, CDR2 FQGNSA, per germline. The CDR3 nucleotides are TGTGCCAGCAGCTCCCAAGCGGGGTACTATGGCTACACCTTC. Translating it yields CASSSQAGYYGYTF.

The chain uses TRBV6-1 and TRBJ2-7, with 10 bases matching TRBD1. Germline trimming cut 1 base from V and 0 bases from J; bases unmatched to any gene: 3. The CDR3 runs 16 residues. From germline, CDR1 is MNHNS and CDR2 SASEGT. The CDR3 DNA is TGTGCCAGCAGTGAAGTGTGGACAGGGGGCTCCTACGAGCAGTACTTC. Its translation is CASSEVWTGGSYEQYF.

J is TRBJ1-4 and V is TRBV6-5; a possible D gene is TRBD1 (6 bases). Germline V gene sequence: CDR1 MNHEY, CDR2 SVGAGI. V was shortened by 2 bases and J by 5 bases, with 15 bases between the two germline ends. This CDR3 is built from 16 residues. The CDR3 reads CASSYDYGGGNEKLFF. The CDR3 DNA follows: TGTGCCAGCAGTTACGACTATGGGGGCGGGAATGAAAAACTGTTTTTT.

This clone was seen once. Other DNA sequences in the sample encode the same CDR3. The gene calls are TRBV3-1 (or the pseudogene TRBV3-2) and TRBJ2-5; 7 bases map to TRBD2. Looked up from germline, CDR1 is LGHDT and CDR2 is YNNKEL (reference sequence). The CDR3 spans 14 residues. V lost 1 base to trimming and J lost 3 bases; unmatched junction nucleotides: 2. The CDR3 DNA reads as TGTGCCAGCAGCCAAGGACGGGGGGAAGAGACCCAGTACTTC. It encodes CASSQGRGEETQYF.

The genes are TRBV5-1 and TRBJ2-5; possibly TRBD2 for D (6 bases). The CDR3 is 13 residues long. V dropped 7 bases and J dropped 2 bases, with 12 bases sitting between them. Germline lookup yields CDR1 SGHRS and CDR2 YFSETQ. CDR3 region: CASGGDGQETQYF. In DNA, the CDR3 is TGCGCCAGCGGCGGGGACGGGCAAGAGACCCAGTACTTC.

This chain connects TRBV5-6 to TRBJ1-4, with D possibly TRBD1 on 5 matching bases. Germline assignment: CDR1 SGHDT and CDR2 YYEEEE. There are 14 residues in the CDR3. The V end lost 1 base, the J end lost 7 bases, and 11 bases lay between the germline ends. CDR3 DNA: TGTGCCAGCAGCTTGCGTCAGGGAAGTGAAAAACTGTTTTTT. This gives the protein CASSLRQGSEKLFF.